This TCR beta chain derives from a study of Graves' ophthalmopathy and Graves' hyperthyroidism. Study overall: There was a collection of peripheral blood at initial diagnosis, before any treatment.

This clonotype was found many times. Its antigen is currently unknown. V was clipped by 6 bases and J by 3 bases; unmatched bases: 3. The CDR3 totals 15 residues. Study-level results: Blood samples also showed most expanded thyroid clonotypes exceeding 0.001 frequency. The model achieved about 67% sensitivity and 72.22% specificity for ophthalmopathy progression.

Transcripts of RNA were the source for amplifying TCR beta CDR3 regions. HTBI primers were employed in first-round RT-PCR, then a second-round multiplex PCR followed. TCRdb independently ran MiXCR on the multiplex PCR reads; one entry per CDR3 protein. The data hold 360,000 or so distinct CDR3 sequences, with around 19% observed a single time. The specimen was peripheral blood. The chain uses TRBV12-3 or TRBV12-4 and TRBJ2-4; TRBD2 matches 12 bases. The origin of this receptor is a woman between 18 and 30 years old with Graves' ophthalmopathy. Written as DNA, the CDR3 is TGTGCCAGCAGGCTAGCGGGAGGGGTCAAAAACATTCAGTACTTC. Encoded protein: CASRLAGGVKNIQYF.